Listed here is a single TCR beta chain. Its antigen is undetermined. Produced via immunoSEQ multiplex PCR; TCRdb's table is partial and in-frame only. The sample has about half a million clones; around 73% are singletons. This entry is derived from a study of shared clonotypes between healthy human individuals. Study-wide findings and caveats: Genetic and exposure-history diversity was limited by the small donor number.

Germline V lookup: CDR1 GTSNPN, CDR2 SVGIG (reference sequence). Trimming at V came to 3 bases and at J to 7 bases, leaving 7 bases not matched to a gene. This CDR3 spans 14 amino acids. J is TRBJ1-5 and V is TRBV30; 9 bases align to TRBD1. This TCR was sampled from a woman aged 40 to 55 in good health. Some clones in this sample may be carry-over from other donors' samples. Sequenced input: PBMCs. This chain's CDR3 is CAWRQGAFNQPQHF. The CDR3 bases are TGTGCCTGGAGACAGGGGGCGTTTAACCAGCCCCAGCATTTT. Full variable domain (missing parts from reference TRBV30 and TRBJ1-5): SQTIHQWPATLVQPVGSPLSLECTVEGTSNPNLYWYRQAAGRGLQLLFYSVGIGQISSEVPQNLSASRPQDRQFILSSKKLLLSDSGFYLCAWRQGAFNQPQHFGDGTRLSIL.